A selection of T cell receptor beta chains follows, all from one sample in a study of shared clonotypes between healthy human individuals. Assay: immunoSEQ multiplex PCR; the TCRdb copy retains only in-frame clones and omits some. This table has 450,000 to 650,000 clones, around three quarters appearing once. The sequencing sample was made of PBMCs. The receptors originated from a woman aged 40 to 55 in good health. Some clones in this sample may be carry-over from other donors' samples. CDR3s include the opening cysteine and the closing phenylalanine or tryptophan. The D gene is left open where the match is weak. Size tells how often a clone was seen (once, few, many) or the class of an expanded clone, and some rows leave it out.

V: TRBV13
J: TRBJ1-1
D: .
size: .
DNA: TGTGCCAGCAGCAAAGACAACGGGGCGGGCACTGAAGCTTTCTTT
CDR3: CASSKDNGAGTEAFF

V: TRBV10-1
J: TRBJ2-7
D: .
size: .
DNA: TGCGCCAGCAGCCCAAACCAACAGGGCCTCGGAGTAGAGCAGTACTTC
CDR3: CASSPNQQGLGVEQYF

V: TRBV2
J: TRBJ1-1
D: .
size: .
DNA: TGTGCCAGCAGTGTCGGGGTTCAGGCTTTCTTT
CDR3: CASSVGVQAFF

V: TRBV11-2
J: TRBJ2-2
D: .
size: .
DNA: TGTGCCAGCAGCTTAGATGGGACCCGGAACGGGGAGCTGTTTTTT
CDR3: CASSLDGTRNGELFF

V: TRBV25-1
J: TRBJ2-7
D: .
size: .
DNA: TGTGCCAGCAACCGGGGGGCGACCTACGAGCAGTACTTC
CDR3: CASNRGATYEQYF

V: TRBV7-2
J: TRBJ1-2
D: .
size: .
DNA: TGTGCCAGCAGCTCTCCCCGGGCCCCGAAAGGCCATGGCTACACCTTC
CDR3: CASSSPRAPKGHGYTF

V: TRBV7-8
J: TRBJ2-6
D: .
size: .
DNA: TGTGCCAGCAGCACCCACAGTACGGGGGCCAACGTCCTGACTTTC
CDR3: CASSTHSTGANVLTF

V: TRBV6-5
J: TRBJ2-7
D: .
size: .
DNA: TGTGCCAGCAGACCCAGGGGGGCTCGGGAGCAGTACTTC
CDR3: CASRPRGAREQYF

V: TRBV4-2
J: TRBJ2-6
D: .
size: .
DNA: TGTGCCAGCAGCCGGGACGGGGCCAACGTCCTGACTTTC
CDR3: CASSRDGANVLTF

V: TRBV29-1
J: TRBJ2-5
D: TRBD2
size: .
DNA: TGCAGCGTTGACTTTGCCGGGACTAGCACTTCAGAGACCCAGTACTTC
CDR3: CSVDFAGTSTSETQYF

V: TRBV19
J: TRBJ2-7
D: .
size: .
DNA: TGTGCCAGTAGTCTCCCGGACAGCTACGAGCAGTACTTC
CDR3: CASSLPDSYEQYF

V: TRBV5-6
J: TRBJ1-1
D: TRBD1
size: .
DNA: TGTGCCAGCAGCTTGGCTGGGACAGGGGTCAGGGGGACTGAAGCTTTCTTT
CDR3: CASSLAGTGVRGTEAFF

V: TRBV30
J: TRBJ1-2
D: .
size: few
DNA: TGTGCCTGGAGTTTACAGGGCTATGGCTACACCTTC
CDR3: CAWSLQGYGYTF

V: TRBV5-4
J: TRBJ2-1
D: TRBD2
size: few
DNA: TGTGCCAGCAGAGACCCGCGGGAGGGCCTGAACAATGAGCAGTTCTTC
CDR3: CASRDPREGLNNEQFF

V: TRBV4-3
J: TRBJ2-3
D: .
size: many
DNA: TGCGCCAGCAGCCAAGATAGCAGCCGGGCTACGCAGTATTTT
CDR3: CASSQDSSRATQYF

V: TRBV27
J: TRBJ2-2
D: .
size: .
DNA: TGTGCCACCCCCCGTGGGGGGTCGAACACCGGGGAGCTGTTTTTT
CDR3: CATPRGGSNTGELFF

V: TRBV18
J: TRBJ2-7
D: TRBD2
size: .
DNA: TGTGCCAGCTCACCACCGACTAGCGGGAGGGGCGAGCAGTACTTC
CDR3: CASSPPTSGRGEQYF

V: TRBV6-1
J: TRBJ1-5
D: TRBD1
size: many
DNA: TGTGCCAGCAGTGAGGGGACAGAGAATCAGCCCCAGCATTTT
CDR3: CASSEGTENQPQHF

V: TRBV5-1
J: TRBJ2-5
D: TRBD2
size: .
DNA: TGCGCCAGCAGCCCGGGGGAGGGCCGGCTGGGGGAGACCCAGTACTTC
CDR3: CASSPGEGRLGETQYF

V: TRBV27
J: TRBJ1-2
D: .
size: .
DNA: TGTGCCAGCAGTTTAGGGCCGCCGGGGGTGTACTATGGCTACACCTTC
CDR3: CASSLGPPGVYYGYTF

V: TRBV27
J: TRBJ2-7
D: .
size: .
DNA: TGTGCCAGCAGTTTAAGAACTACCCACGAGCAGTACTTC
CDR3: CASSLRTTHEQYF

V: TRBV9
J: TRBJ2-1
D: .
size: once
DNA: TGTGCCAGCACCCGAACCGGGGGTAACAATGAGCAGTTCTTC
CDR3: CASTRTGGNNEQFF

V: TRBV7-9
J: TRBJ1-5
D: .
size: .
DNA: TGTGCCAGCAGCTCGGCGGGCAATCAGCCCCAGCATTTT
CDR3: CASSSAGNQPQHF

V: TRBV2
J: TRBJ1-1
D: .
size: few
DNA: TGTGCCAGCACTTTGGACACGAACGCTGAAGCTTTCTTT
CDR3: CASTLDTNAEAFF

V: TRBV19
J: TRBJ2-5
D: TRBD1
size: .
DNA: TGTGCCAGTAGTCGGACAGGGGCTTTGGAGACCCAGTACTTC
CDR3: CASSRTGALETQYF

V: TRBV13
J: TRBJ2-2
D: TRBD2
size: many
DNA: TGTGCCAGCAGCTTAGGCCTTGGCGGGAGGACCGGGGAGCTGTTTTTT
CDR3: CASSLGLGGRTGELFF

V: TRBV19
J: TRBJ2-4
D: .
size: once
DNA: TGTGCCAGCAGGGACCGTCAAAACATTCAGTACTTC
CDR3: CASRDRQNIQYF